One T cell receptor (beta chain) is described in this entry. The data belong to a study of blood T cell repertoires in COVID-19. Study in general: Collection of acute and convalescent COVID-19 samples took place in the United States, Italy and Spain. T cells, B-cell-depleted T cells, or PBMCs supplied cDNA or gDNA.

In the authors' workflow: Estimated nucleated cell counts came from reference gene primer amplification. Produced via immunoSEQ multiplex PCR; TCRdb's table is partial and in-frame only. V and J calls and clone size are given by that table; D and trimming were obtained from the DNA. This table has about 140,000 clones, around 85% appearing once. The sequence came from a human donor in a cohort sampled during active COVID-19. Material for sequencing was peripheral blood.

The CDR3 spells CASSLAGNEQYF. DNA of the CDR3: TGTGCCAGCAGCTTAGCCGGGAACGAGCAGTACTTC. The rearrangement links TRBV11-2 to TRBJ2-7; D perhaps matches TRBD2 (5 bases). In germline, CDR1 is SGHAT, CDR2 FQNNGV. This CDR3 is built from 12 residues. Between the trimmed V and J ends, which lost 1 base and 5 bases, there was a span of 6 bases.